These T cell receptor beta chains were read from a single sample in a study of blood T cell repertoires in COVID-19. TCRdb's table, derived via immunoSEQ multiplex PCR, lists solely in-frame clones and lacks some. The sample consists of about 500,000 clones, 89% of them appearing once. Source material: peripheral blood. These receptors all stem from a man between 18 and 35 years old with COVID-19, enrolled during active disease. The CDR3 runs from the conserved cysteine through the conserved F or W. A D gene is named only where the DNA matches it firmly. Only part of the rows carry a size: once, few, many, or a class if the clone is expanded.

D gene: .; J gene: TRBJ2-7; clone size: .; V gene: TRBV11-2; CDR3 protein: CASSREIVYSYEQYF; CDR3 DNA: TGTGCCAGCAGCCGCGAGATTGTATACTCCTACGAGCAGTACTTC
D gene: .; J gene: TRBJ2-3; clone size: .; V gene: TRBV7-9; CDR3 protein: CASTPIQMGVDTQYF; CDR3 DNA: TGTGCCAGCACCCCAATACAGATGGGCGTGGATACGCAGTATTTT
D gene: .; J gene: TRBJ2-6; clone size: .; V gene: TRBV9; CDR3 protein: CASSGHTSGANVLTF; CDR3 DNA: TGTGCCAGCAGCGGACACACCTCTGGGGCCAACGTCCTGACTTTC
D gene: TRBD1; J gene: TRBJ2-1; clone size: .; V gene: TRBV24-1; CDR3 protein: CATSEAGTGVYNEQFF; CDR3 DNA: TGTGCCACCAGTGAAGCCGGGACAGGGGTCTACAATGAGCAGTTCTTC
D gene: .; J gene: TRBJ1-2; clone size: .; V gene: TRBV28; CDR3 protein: CASSLEGPYGYTF; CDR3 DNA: TGTGCCAGCAGTTTGGAGGGTCCCTATGGCTACACCTTC
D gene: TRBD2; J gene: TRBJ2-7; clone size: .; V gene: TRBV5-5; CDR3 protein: CASSLEPSGDYEQYF; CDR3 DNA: TGTGCCAGCAGCTTGGAACCTAGCGGGGACTACGAGCAGTACTTC
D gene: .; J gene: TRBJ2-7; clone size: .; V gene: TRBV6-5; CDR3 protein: CASSYLAAGPSNEQYF; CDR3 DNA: TGTGCCAGCAGTTACCTGGCTGCAGGGCCGTCTAACGAGCAGTACTTC
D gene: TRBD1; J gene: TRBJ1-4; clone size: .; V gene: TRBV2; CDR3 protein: CASSRAGTGDEKLFF; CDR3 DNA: TGTGCCAGCAGTCGAGCCGGGACAGGGGATGAAAAACTGTTTTTT
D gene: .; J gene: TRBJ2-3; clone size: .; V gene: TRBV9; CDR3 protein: CASSAKRGVGGLGADTQYF; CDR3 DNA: TGTGCCAGCAGCGCCAAAAGAGGCGTCGGGGGTCTGGGAGCAGATACGCAGTATTTT
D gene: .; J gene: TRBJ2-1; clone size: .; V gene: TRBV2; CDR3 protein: CASGGNGLGGEQFF; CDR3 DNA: TGTGCCAGCGGGGGAAACGGACTAGGGGGTGAGCAGTTCTTC
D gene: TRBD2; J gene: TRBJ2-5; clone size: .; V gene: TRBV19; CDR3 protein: CASSRRLAGAQETQYF; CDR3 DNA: TGTGCCAGTAGTCGACGTTTAGCGGGAGCGCAAGAGACCCAGTACTTC
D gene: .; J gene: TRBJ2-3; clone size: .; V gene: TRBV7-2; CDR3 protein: CASSLPGNTQYF; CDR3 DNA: TGTGCCAGCAGCTTACCCGGGAATACGCAGTATTTT
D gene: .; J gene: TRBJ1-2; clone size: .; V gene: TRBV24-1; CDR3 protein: CATGGADYGYTF; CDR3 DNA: TGTGCCACCGGAGGCGCCGACTATGGCTACACCTTC
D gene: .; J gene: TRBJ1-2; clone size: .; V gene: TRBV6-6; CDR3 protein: CASSRTYTLGGIHYGYTF; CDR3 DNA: TGTGCCAGCAGCCGAACTTACACACTGGGGGGAATACATTATGGCTACACCTTC
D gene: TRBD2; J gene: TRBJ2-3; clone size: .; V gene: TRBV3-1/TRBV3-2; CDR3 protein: CASSAAGGPTDTQYF; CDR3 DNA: TGTGCCAGCAGCGCAGCGGGAGGGCCGACAGATACGCAGTATTTT
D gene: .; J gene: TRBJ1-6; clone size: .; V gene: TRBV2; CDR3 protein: CASSEGQGGSPLHF; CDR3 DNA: TGTGCCAGCAGTGAGGGCCAGGGAGGTTCACCCCTCCACTTT
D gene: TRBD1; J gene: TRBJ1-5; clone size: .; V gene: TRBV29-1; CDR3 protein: CSAGTANQPQHF; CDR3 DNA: TGCAGCGCCGGGACAGCAAATCAGCCCCAGCATTTT
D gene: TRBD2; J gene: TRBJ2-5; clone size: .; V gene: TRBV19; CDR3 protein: CASSGLAGGRETQYF; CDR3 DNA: TGTGCCAGTAGTGGACTAGCGGGGGGGCGAGAGACCCAGTACTTC
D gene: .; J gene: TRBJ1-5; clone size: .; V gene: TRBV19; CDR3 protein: CASAGTLNQPQHF; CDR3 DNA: TGTGCCAGCGCCGGGACACTTAATCAGCCCCAGCATTTT
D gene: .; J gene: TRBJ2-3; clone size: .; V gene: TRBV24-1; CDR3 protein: CATSRAGATDTQYF; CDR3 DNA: TGTGCCACGTCCCGTGCGGGGGCCACAGATACGCAGTATTTT
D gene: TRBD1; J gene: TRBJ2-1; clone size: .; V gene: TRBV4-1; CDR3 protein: CASSQNRGDYNEQFF; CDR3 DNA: TGCGCCAGCAGCCAGAACAGGGGGGACTACAATGAGCAGTTCTTC
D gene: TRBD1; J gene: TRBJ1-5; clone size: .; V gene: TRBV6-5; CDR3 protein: CASSPQQGSNQPQHF; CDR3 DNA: TGTGCCAGCAGCCCCCAACAGGGGAGTAATCAGCCCCAGCATTTT
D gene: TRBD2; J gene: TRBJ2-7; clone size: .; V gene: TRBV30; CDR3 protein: CAWTSGTRGEQYF; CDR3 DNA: TGTGCCTGGACTAGCGGGACGCGGGGCGAGCAGTACTTC
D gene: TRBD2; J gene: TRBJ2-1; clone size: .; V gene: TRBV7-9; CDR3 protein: CASSLGASGSINEQFF; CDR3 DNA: TGTGCCAGCAGCTTAGGTGCTAGCGGGAGTATCAATGAGCAGTTCTTC
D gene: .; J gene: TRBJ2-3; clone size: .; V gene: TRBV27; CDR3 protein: CASSLARSSTDTQYF; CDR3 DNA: TGTGCCAGCAGTTTGGCAAGATCAAGCACAGATACGCAGTATTTT
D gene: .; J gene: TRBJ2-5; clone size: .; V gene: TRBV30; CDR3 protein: CAWRRGTEETQYF; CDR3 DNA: TGTGCCTGGAGACGCGGGACAGAAGAGACCCAGTACTTC
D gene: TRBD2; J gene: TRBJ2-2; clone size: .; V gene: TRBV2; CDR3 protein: CASSDGLAGGSTGELFF; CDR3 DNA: TGTGCCAGCAGTGACGGACTAGCGGGGGGATCCACCGGGGAGCTGTTTTTT
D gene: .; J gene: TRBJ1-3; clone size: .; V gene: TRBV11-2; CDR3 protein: CASGRVRSGVNSGNTIYF; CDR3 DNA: TGTGCCAGCGGCAGAGTTCGCTCAGGGGTAAACTCTGGAAACACCATATATTTT
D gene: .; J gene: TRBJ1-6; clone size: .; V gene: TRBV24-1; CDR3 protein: CAPSEYNSPLHF; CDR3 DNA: TGTGCCCCGTCTGAGTATAATTCACCCCTCCACTTT
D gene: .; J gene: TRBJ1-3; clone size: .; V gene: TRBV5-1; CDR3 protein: CASSLAEEISGNTIYF; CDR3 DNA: TGCGCCAGCAGCTTGGCCGAGGAGATCTCTGGAAACACCATATATTTT
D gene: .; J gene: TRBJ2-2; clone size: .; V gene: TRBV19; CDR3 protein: CATTPGQNTGELFF; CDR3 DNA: TGTGCCACGACTCCGGGACAGAACACCGGGGAGCTGTTTTTT
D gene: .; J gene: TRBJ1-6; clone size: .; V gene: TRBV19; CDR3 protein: CASSRGRDSPLHF; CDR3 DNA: TGTGCCAGTAGTAGAGGTCGTGACTCACCCCTCCACTTT
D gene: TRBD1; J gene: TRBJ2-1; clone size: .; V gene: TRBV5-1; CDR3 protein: CASSAGDRAYNEQFF; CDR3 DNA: TGCGCCAGCAGTGCCGGGGACAGGGCTTACAATGAGCAGTTCTTC
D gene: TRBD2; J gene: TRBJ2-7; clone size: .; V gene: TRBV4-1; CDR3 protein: CASSQISSGGGSYEQYF; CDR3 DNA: TGCGCCAGCAGCCAAATTTCGTCGGGAGGGGGCTCCTACGAGCAGTACTTC
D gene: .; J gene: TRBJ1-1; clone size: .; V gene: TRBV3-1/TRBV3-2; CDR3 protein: CASSRETVSTEAFF; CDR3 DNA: TGTGCCAGCAGCCGCGAGACAGTGAGTACTGAAGCTTTCTTT
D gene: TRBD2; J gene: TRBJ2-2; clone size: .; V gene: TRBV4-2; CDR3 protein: CASSQVLAAGELFF; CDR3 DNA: TGTGCCAGCAGCCAAGTTCTAGCGGCCGGGGAGCTGTTTTTT
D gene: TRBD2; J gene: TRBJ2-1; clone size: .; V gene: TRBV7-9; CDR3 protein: CASSAGLAGNNEQFF; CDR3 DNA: TGTGCCAGCAGCGCGGGACTAGCGGGCAACAATGAGCAGTTCTTC
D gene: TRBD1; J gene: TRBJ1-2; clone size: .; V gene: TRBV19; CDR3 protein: CASSIQIKTGTGGYTF; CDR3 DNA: TGTGCCAGTAGTATCCAAATTAAGACAGGGACGGGTGGCTACACCTTC
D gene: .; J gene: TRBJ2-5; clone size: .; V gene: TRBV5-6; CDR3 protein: CASREQGRYQETQYF; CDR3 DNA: TGTGCCAGCAGGGAACAGGGAAGGTACCAAGAGACCCAGTACTTC
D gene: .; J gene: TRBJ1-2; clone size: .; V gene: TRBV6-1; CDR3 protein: CASSEVTGLYGYTF; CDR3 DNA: TGTGCCAGCAGTGAAGTAACAGGGCTCTATGGCTACACCTTC
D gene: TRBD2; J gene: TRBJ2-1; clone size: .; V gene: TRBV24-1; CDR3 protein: CATSDTPGSGRASSYNEQFF; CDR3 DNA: TGTGCCACCAGTGATACCCCCGGTAGCGGGAGGGCCAGCTCCTACAATGAGCAGTTCTTC
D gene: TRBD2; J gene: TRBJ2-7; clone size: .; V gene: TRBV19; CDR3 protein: CASSIVGQRGSEQYF; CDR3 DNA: TGTGCCAGTAGTATAGTCGGCCAGCGGGGGAGCGAGCAGTACTTC
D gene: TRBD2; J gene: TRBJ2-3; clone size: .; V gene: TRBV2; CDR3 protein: CASTPGGGITDTQYF; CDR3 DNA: TGTGCCAGCACGCCGGGCGGGGGGATCACAGATACGCAGTATTTT
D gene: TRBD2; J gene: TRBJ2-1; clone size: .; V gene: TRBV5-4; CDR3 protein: CASSRPGLAGGPRNEQFF; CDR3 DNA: TGTGCCAGCTCTCGCCCTGGACTAGCGGGAGGGCCGAGGAATGAGCAGTTCTTC
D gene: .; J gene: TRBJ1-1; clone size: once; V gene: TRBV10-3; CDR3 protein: CAISGEADTEAFF; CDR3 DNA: TGTGCCATCAGTGGTGAGGCTGACACTGAAGCTTTCTTT
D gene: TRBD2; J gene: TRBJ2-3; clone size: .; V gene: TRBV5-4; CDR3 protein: CASSELNLAGGSDTQYF; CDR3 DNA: TGTGCCAGCAGCGAACTAAACCTAGCGGGGGGTTCAGATACGCAGTATTTT